The 11 T cell receptor beta chains in this list originate from one sample, sequenced in a study of OX40 agonist ivuxolimab in advanced cancers. Clones were read by immunoSEQ multiplex PCR, and TCRdb kept only the in-frame ones, dropping some. The sample consists of 90,000 to 120,000 clones, about 91% of them appearing once. Specimen: CD4+ or CD8+ T cells sorted from blood, collected in a trial of the OX40 agonist ivuxolimab. These receptors were collected from an adult with an advanced solid tumor such as melanoma, head and neck, liver or kidney cancer.

This chain connects TRBV19 to TRBJ1-2, with 7 nucleotides matching TRBD1. This CDR3 comprises 13 residues. V was clipped by 5 bases and J by 8 bases; unmatched bases: 8. CDR1 and CDR2 from the germline V gene are LNHDA and SQIVND (reference sequence). CDR3 region: CASSVRQGRGYTF. CDR3 coding DNA: TGTGCCAGTAGTGTACGACAGGGCCGAGGCTACACCTTC.

V is TRBV28 and J is TRBJ2-5, with D possibly matching TRBD1 (6 bases). V lost 7 bases, J lost 5 bases, and 11 bases lay in between. The germline gives CDR1 MDHEN, CDR2 SYDVKM. The CDR3 spans 12 residues. CDR3 coding DNA: TGTGCCAGCATTAACAGGGAGGAGACCCAGTACTTC. Residues: CASINREETQYF.

This clone was detected only once. The chain employs TRBV4-3 and TRBJ2-1, with TRBD2 as a possible D gene (6 bases). The ends were cut back, 7 bases at V and 11 bases at J, with 15 bases in the middle. Germline CDR1 and CDR2: LGHNA and YSLEER. The CDR3 consists of 12 residues. For the CDR3, the DNA is TGCGCCAGCACCCGGGACTCCGGTAAGCAGTTCTTC. Translated, it gives CASTRDSGKQFF.

This clone was observed once. The V and J genes are TRBV28 and TRBJ2-7; perhaps TRBD2 as D (6 bases). The CDR3 runs to 14 residues. Germline CDR1 MDHEN, CDR2 SYDVKM. Trimming removed 4 bases at V and 2 bases at J, with 12 bases between. CDR3 sequence (DNA): TGTGCCAGCAGTTCCCAGGAGGGAACCTACGAGCAGTACTTC. Its protein is CASSSQEGTYEQYF.

This clone has a handful of counts. The genes are TRBV30 and TRBJ1-2; TRBD1 matches at 8 bases. Germline CDR1 and CDR2: GTSNPN and SVGIG (reference sequence). V trimming: 5 bases; J trimming: 7 bases; junction bases outside the gene matches: 9. The CDR3 is made up of 13 amino acids. The CDR3 here is CAWEPGGEGGYTF. CDR3 bases: TGTGCCTGGGAACCAGGGGGCGAGGGTGGCTACACCTTC.

The chain has TRBV7-8 and TRBJ2-3, with 9 bases lining up with TRBD2. This CDR3 comprises 16 residues. V was clipped by 0 bases and J by 3 bases; unmatched bases: 4. Germline-derived CDR1 and CDR2 are SGHVS and FQNEAQ. CDR3 in amino acids: CASSLALAGRTDTQYF. The CDR3 DNA follows: TGTGCCAGCAGCTTAGCTCTAGCGGGACGTACAGATACGCAGTATTTT.

The chain uses TRBV19 and TRBJ2-5; TRBD1 matches at 8 bases. The germline CDR1 and CDR2 sequences are LNHDA and SQIVND (reference sequence). This CDR3 is built from 14 residues. Trimming at V came to 5 bases and at J to 9 bases, leaving 11 bases not matched to a gene. The CDR3 DNA sequence: TGTGCCAGTAGTCCCGGGACAGGCGAGTTTCCCCAGTACTTC. It codes for CASSPGTGEFPQYF.

The rearrangement links TRBV5-6 to TRBJ2-6; D uncertain. Trimming took 5 bases from V and 1 from J, leaving 7 bases between them. This CDR3 contains 14 residues. The germline V gene encodes CDR1 SGHDT and CDR2 YYEEEE. The CDR3 protein is CASRRGSGANVLTF. DNA of the CDR3: TGTGCCAGCAGAAGAGGTTCTGGGGCCAACGTCCTGACTTTC.

V and J are TRBV2 and TRBJ2-7; D possibly corresponds to TRBD1 (6 bases). The ends were cut back, 6 bases at V and 3 bases at J, with 12 bases in the middle. CDR1 SNHLY and CDR2 FYNNEI come from the germline V gene. The CDR3 runs 13 residues. The CDR3 loop reads CASSKEQGYEQYF. In DNA, the CDR3 is TGTGCCAGCAGCAAAGAACAGGGCTACGAGCAGTACTTC. The complete variable domain, with remaining parts taken from reference TRBV2 and TRBJ2-7, reads EPEVTQTPSHQVTQMGQEVILRCVPISNHLYFYWYRQILGQKVEFLVSFYNNEISEKSEIFDDQFSVERPDGSNFTLKIRSTKLEDSAMYFCASSKEQGYEQYFGPGTRLTVT.

The sample holds a few counts of this clone. This chain uses TRBV19 with TRBJ1-1; D is ambiguous. V was clipped by 7 bases and J by 3 bases, with 12 bases between them. This CDR3 has 13 residues. Germline V gene lookup returns CDR1 LNHDA and CDR2 SQIVND (reference sequence). In DNA, the CDR3 is TGTGCCAGTACCTCCCCAACAGACACTGAAGCTTTCTTT. Its protein product is CASTSPTDTEAFF.

V is TRBV5-8 and J is TRBJ2-2; D gene ambiguous. The CDR3 covers 12 residues. The germline V gene encodes CDR1 SGHTS and CDR2 YDEGEE. V gave up 4 bases and J gave up 7 bases, with 8 bases separating them. CDR3 DNA: TGTGCCAGCAGCCGGTTGAACGGGGAGCTGTTTTTT. Translated: CASSRLNGELFF.